The 10 T cell receptor beta chains in this list originate from one sample, sequenced in a study of CD8 T cells in ankylosing spondylitis. Using its own MiXCR run on the 5' RACE reads, TCRdb lists one record per CDR3 protein. The table shows nearly 350,000 distinct CDR3 sequences, with about 14% occurring only once. Sample: blood, either unsorted or a sorted T cell fraction (not recorded which). The receptors come from a male donor with ankylosing spondylitis or in good health (not recorded which).

This chain connects TRBV4-1 to TRBJ2-1; TRBD1 might be the D (5 bases). CDR3 length equals 13 residues. In germline, CDR1 is MGHRA, CDR2 YSYEKL. The V and J ends lost 5 bases and 10 bases respectively, with 15 bases between them. The CDR3 protein is CASSRQPLGEQFF. DNA of the CDR3: TGCGCCAGCAGCAGACAGCCTTTGGGGGAGCAGTTCTTC.

This chain links TRBV6-5 with TRBJ1-2, with D uncertain. Germline CDR1 and CDR2: MNHEY and SVGAGI. V lost 7 bases to trimming and J lost 5 bases, with 8 bases between them. This CDR3 contains 11 residues. Written as DNA, the CDR3 is TGTGCCAGCACCGGAGGGTATGGCTACACCTTC. It specifies CASTGGYGYTF.

This clonotype was seen a handful of times. The CDR3 spells CASSKGPGYEQYF. The DNA for the CDR3 is TGTGCCAGCAGTAAGGGACCGGGATACGAGCAGTACTTC. The chain combines TRBV2 with TRBJ2-7, with D perhaps matching TRBD1 or TRBD2 (5 bases each). The CDR3 contains 13 residues. Trimming shortened V by 5 bases and J by 4 bases, and 12 bases separated the two germline ends. Germline values: CDR1 SNHLY, CDR2 FYNNEI.

This clonotype appeared many times. This chain links TRBV12-3 or TRBV12-4 with TRBJ1-1, with D perhaps TRBD1 (5 bases). The CDR3 extends over 13 amino acids. The germline V and J ends were trimmed by 10 bases and 6 bases, with 18 bases remaining between them. The CDR3 DNA reads TGTGCCAATACGCGACAGATGGGGGCTGAAGCTTTCTTT. Translated: CANTRQMGAEAFF.

The V gene is TRBV30, the J gene TRBJ1-6, with D hard to call. Germline V CDR1 and CDR2: GTSNPN, SVGIG (reference sequence). Trimming stripped 0 bases from V and 10 bases from J, with 4 bases between. The CDR3 loop spans 11 amino acids. The CDR3 spells CAWSVGSPLHF. As DNA, the CDR3 is TGTGCCTGGAGTGTGGGGTCACCCCTCCACTTT.

The V and J genes are TRBV29-1 and TRBJ2-1; 7 bases line up with TRBD2. The germline CDR1 and CDR2 sequences are SQVTM and ANQGSEA. The CDR3 sequence is 14 residues long. J gave up 1 base and V 7 bases, and 7 bases lay outside the gene matches. The DNA of the CDR3 is TGCAGCGCTCATTCTAGCGGTTCCTACAATGAGCAGTTCTTC. This encodes CSAHSSGSYNEQFF.

The chain joins TRBV6-5 to TRBJ1-2, with a tentative D call TRBD1 (5 bases). The CDR3 has 13 residues. Germline V gene sequence: CDR1 MNHEY, CDR2 SVGAGI. Trimming removed 1 base at V and 8 bases at J, with 11 bases between. The CDR3 sequence is CASSYLTEGGYTF. The CDR3 DNA follows: TGTGCCAGCAGTTACTTGACAGAAGGCGGCTACACCTTC.

This clonotype was counted ten times or more. The chain recombines TRBV5-1 with TRBJ2-7; the match to TRBD1 covers 7 bases. Germline V lookup: CDR1 SGHRS, CDR2 YFSETQ. Trimming took 0 bases from V and 3 from J; bases not matched to a gene: 9. The CDR3 runs to 16 residues. The CDR3 nucleotides read TGCGCCAGCAGCTTGGACGGGACAGACCCTCGCTACGAGCAGTACTTC. This sequence encodes CASSLDGTDPRYEQYF.

The V and J genes are TRBV6-1 and TRBJ2-5, with D possibly matching TRBD1 (5 bases). Germline V gives CDR1 MNHNS, CDR2 SASEGT. Trimming stripped 5 bases from V and 4 bases from J, with 14 bases between. This CDR3 region has 14 residues. CDR3 sequence (DNA): TGTGCCAGCAGTCAGGGCTCGCGTGGAGAGACCCAGTACTTC. It yields the protein CASSQGSRGETQYF.

V gene TRBV5-1 combines with J gene TRBJ2-1; 7 nucleotides align to TRBD1. From germline, CDR1 is SGHRS and CDR2 YFSETQ. The CDR3 covers 15 residues. V lost 0 bases and J lost 7; bases outside the gene matches: 7. The CDR3 DNA reads as TGCGCCAGCAGCTTGGAATACACAGGGGTAAATGAGCAGTTCTTC. Amino acids: CASSLEYTGVNEQFF. Complete variable domain (other parts from reference TRBV5-1 and TRBJ2-1): KAGVTQTPRYLIKTRGQQVTLSCSPISGHRSVSWYQQTPGQGLQFLFEYFSETQRNKGNFPGRFSGRQFSNSRSEMNVSTLELGDSALYLCASSLEYTGVNEQFFGPGTRLTVL.